The T cell receptor beta chain under discussion was sequenced for a study of regulatory T cells in long-lasting Graves disease. Whole-study results and caveats: The study found persistent patients shared more public clonotypes (roughly 2,600) than new patients (roughly 880). Persistent disease showed a preference for TRBV28, TRBJ1-2 and TRBJ2-5.

Building of the TCR beta libraries involved iRepertoire HTBI primers and Arm-PCR of CDR3 regions. Per the original methods: Throughout the samples, researchers identified fewer than 80 TRBV and 14 TRBJ segments. TCRdb analysed the multiplex PCR reads with MiXCR anew, one entry per CDR3 protein. The V and J calls and clone size are TCRdb's, not the authors'. The data contain over 300,000 distinct CDR3 sequences, roughly a fifth of them singletons. This clonotype was observed at least ten times. The antigen remains undetermined. The CDR3 loop spans 18 amino acids. Germline V CDR1 and CDR2: MNHNS, SASEGT. Trimming shortened V by 6 bases and J by 5 bases, and 28 bases separated the two germline ends. Time point meaning: persistent/refractory GD, antithyroid drugs over 5 years with positive TRAb. The TCR library was made from RNA extracted from PBMCs. As collected, the peripheral blood samples measured around 9 milliliters each and went into EDTA tubes.

This chain connects TRBV6-1 to TRBJ2-5; D perhaps matches TRBD1 (6 bases). The specimen was peripheral blood mononuclear cells (PBMCs), collected when the disease was refractory, from a patient treated with antithyroid drugs. The clonotype originates from a female donor with Graves disease. The CDR3 protein is CASSHRAGAVGRGETQYF. The CDR3, as DNA: TGTGCCAGCAGCCACCGAGCAGGGGCAGTGGGAAGAGGGGAGACCCAGTACTTC.